This TCR beta chain came from a study of beta chain features in type 1 diabetes. Study-wide background: What patients shared with healthy donors was a similar profile of age, gender and cell yields. Study-level findings and limits: For Type 1 diabetes patients, all four CD4+ subsets carried TCRB CDR3s that were moderately but significantly shorter. No resolution was reached here on whether HLA type influences TCRB rearrangement.

The germline V gene encodes CDR1 LGHNA and CDR2 YSLEER. The V gene lost 0 bases and the J gene lost 9 bases, with 9 bases spanning the gap. The CDR3 spans 13 residues. Reverse transcribing all isolated RNA meant expressed TCRB transcripts were sequenced. Assay used: immunoSEQ multiplex PCR; TCRdb lists only in-frame clones, some missing. The sample records 500,000 to 700,000 clones, roughly a sixth being singletons. A few counts support this clone. Its antigen is as yet unknown. The rearrangement links TRBV4-3 to TRBJ2-4; D gene uncertain. The sequence derives from a man younger than 35 in good health. The sequencing input was naive CD4+ T cells from blood. The CDR3, as DNA: TGCGCCAGCAGCCAAGAAACCCCGGCCATTCAGTACTTC. Translation gives CASSQETPAIQYF.